One and the same sample provided the 26 T cell receptor beta chains below, sequenced in a study of cytomegalovirus exposure and HLA in healthy donors (dated by TCRdb to 2017 to 2019). Library preparation used the immunoSEQ multiplex PCR assay. For the multiplex PCR, a mixture combining 60 forward primers for TCR Vbeta segments and 13 reverse primers for TCR Jbeta segments was used. The source is immuneACCESS, and TCRdb retained only in-frame sequences with V and J called. Part of the clones is not carried over; for the studies checked, unresolved V genes explain less than half of this, and the remainder is unexplained. The sample table records just under 95,000 clones; 81% of these occur just once. The top ten hold 1.2% of the sample. Sequenced input: PBMCs. The receptors stem from a girl aged 2-10 years in good health and CMV-seropositive.

V usage is TRBV2 and J usage is TRBJ2-7, with D possibly matching TRBD1 (6 bases). Germline CDR1 reads SNHLY; CDR2 reads FYNNEI. This CDR3 has 14 amino acids. The V gene lost 7 bases and the J gene lost 1 base, with 14 bases spanning the gap. CDR3 nucleotides: TGTGCCAGCACTGAGATCCAGGGGTCCTACGAGCAGTACTTC. Translated: CASTEIQGSYEQYF. Together with reference TRBV2 and TRBJ2-7, the CDR3 gives the full variable domain: EPEVTQTPSHQVTQMGQEVILRCVPISNHLYFYWYRQILGQKVEFLVSFYNNEISEKSEIFDDQFSVERPDGSNFTLKIRSTKLEDSAMYFCASTEIQGSYEQYFGPGTRLTVT.

The chain uses TRBV9 and TRBJ1-5; D not resolved. Germline loops: CDR1 SGDLS, CDR2 YYNGEE. The CDR3 consists of 15 residues. Trimming cost V 4 bases and J 5 bases, with 16 bases left between them. As DNA, the CDR3 is TGTGCCAGCAGCCCTACTCCGGTCCTGTATCAGCCCCAGCATTTT. It translates to CASSPTPVLYQPQHF.

The V and J genes are TRBV5-4 and TRBJ2-7, with D possibly TRBD2 on 6 matching bases. Germline CDR1 is SGHNT and CDR2 is YYREEE (reference sequence). Trimming took off 2 bases at V and 0 bases at J, with 21 bases between the two ends. The CDR3 covers 18 residues. This chain's CDR3 is CASSFTLNAGRSSYEQYF. Here the CDR3 DNA reads TGTGCCAGCAGCTTCACTTTAAATGCGGGACGGAGCTCCTACGAGCAGTACTTC.

This clone occurred a few times. V and J are TRBV2 and TRBJ1-1; D is possibly TRBD1 (5 bases). The germline V gene has CDR1 SNHLY and CDR2 FYNNEI. CDR3 length equals 14 residues. The V end was cut by 1 base, the J end by 5 bases, with 11 bases between. The CDR3 is CASSEGQSRTEAFF. In DNA, the CDR3 is TGTGCCAGCAGTGAAGGACAGTCGAGAACTGAAGCTTTCTTT.

The CDR3 DNA reads as TGTGCCAGCAGCCAAATAGTCACAGGGTTACACGAGCAGTACTTC. Amino acid sequence: CASSQIVTGLHEQYF. The V and J genes are TRBV14 and TRBJ2-7; the D gene is possibly TRBD1 (6 bases). Germline values: CDR1 SGHDN, CDR2 FVKESK. V gave up 2 bases and J gave up 5 bases, with 16 bases separating them. This CDR3 comprises 15 residues.

CDR3 coding DNA: TGTGCCAGCAGTCGGGACAGGAGGGATTCACCCCTCCACTTT. Translated: CASSRDRRDSPLHF. This sequence joins TRBV5-4 and TRBJ1-6; 8 positions agree with TRBD1. The germline V gene encodes CDR1 SGHNT and CDR2 YYREEE (reference sequence). The CDR3 spans 14 residues. Trimming took 5 bases from V and 8 from J; bases not matched to a gene: 6.

The genes are TRBV30 and TRBJ2-1; TRBD2 might be the D (6 bases). Germline CDR1 reads GTSNPN; CDR2 reads SVGIG (reference sequence). The CDR3 has 12 amino acids. Deletions cut 0 bases from V and 10 bases from J, with 10 bases between. The chain's CDR3 is CAWSVQLAEQFF. The CDR3 bases are TGTGCCTGGAGTGTCCAGCTAGCGGAGCAGTTCTTC.

The chain links TRBV28 to TRBJ2-7; D might be TRBD2 (5 bases). V was shortened by 7 bases and J by 3 bases, with 19 bases between the two germline ends. The germline CDR1 and CDR2 sequences are MDHEN and SYDVKM. There are 15 residues in the CDR3. This CDR3 reads CASITSSGLSYEQYF. DNA of the CDR3: TGTGCCAGCATTACCAGTAGTGGACTCAGCTACGAGCAGTACTTC.

With regard to this clone: At one of its ends the junction is not consistent with the germline gene, which may arise from a read error. This chain links TRBV19 with TRBJ1-5; 8 bases map to TRBD1. Germline V gene data show CDR1 as LNHDA and CDR2 as SQIVND (reference sequence). This CDR3 comprises 15 residues. The CDR3 DNA is TGTGCCAGTAGAATAGGGACAGGCGGCAATCAGCCCCAGCATTTT. Protein: CASRIGTGGNQPQHF.

J is TRBJ1-2 and V is TRBV29-1, with D possibly matching TRBD1 (5 bases). From germline, CDR1 is SQVTM and CDR2 ANQGSEA. The CDR3 has 12 residues. The CDR3 nucleotides are TGCGGGGGGGTGGAGGGGAGCTATGGCTACACCTTC. Translation gives CGGVEGSYGYTF. Full variable domain (missing parts from reference TRBV29-1 and TRBJ1-2): SAVISQKPSRDICQRGTSLTIQCQVDSQVTMMFWYRQQPGQSLTLIATANQGSEATYESGFVIDKFPISRPNLTFSTLTVSNMSPEDSSIYLCGGVEGSYGYTFGSGTRLTVV.

This clone was counted a few times. The CDR3 DNA reads TGCAGCGTTAGAACAGGGGGCTATGGCTACACCTTC. Translating it yields CSVRTGGYGYTF. The genes are TRBV29-1 and TRBJ1-2, with TRBD1 matching 8 bases. Germline CDR1 is SQVTM and CDR2 is ANQGSEA. V lost 5 bases, J lost 4 bases, and 3 bases stayed unmatched. CDR3 size: 12 residues.

This clone has only a few counts. The rearrangement joins TRBV11-2 to TRBJ1-5; D is possibly TRBD1 (5 bases). V shed 3 bases and J shed 3 bases, with 12 bases lying between them. The CDR3 runs to 15 residues. Germline loops: CDR1 SGHAT, CDR2 FQNNGV. CDR3 in amino acids: CASSLGEGFNQPQHF. Written as DNA, the CDR3 is TGTGCCAGCAGCTTGGGGGAGGGGTTCAATCAGCCCCAGCATTTT.

This clone occurred once. The chain couples TRBV5-1 to TRBJ1-1; tentative D call: TRBD1 (6 bases). Looked up from germline, CDR1 is SGHRS and CDR2 is YFSETQ. V was clipped by 7 bases and J by 1 base, with 11 bases between them. The CDR3 runs 13 residues. The CDR3 DNA reads TGCGCCAGCGCCGGACAGACGAACACTGAAGCTTTCTTT. As protein: CASAGQTNTEAFF.

This sequence joins TRBV19 and TRBJ1-1, with TRBD1 as a possible D gene (6 bases). CDR1 and CDR2 (germline): LNHDA, SQIVND (reference sequence). Deletions cut 5 bases from V and 0 bases from J, with 16 bases between. The CDR3 loop spans 16 amino acids. This CDR3 reads CASSYRGGTMNTEAFF. CDR3 nucleotide sequence: TGTGCCAGTAGTTATCGAGGGGGAACGATGAACACTGAAGCTTTCTTT.

The chain carries TRBV30 and TRBJ2-1, with 7 nucleotides matching TRBD2. The trim removed 2 bases at V and 3 bases at J, leaving 7 bases unmatched. The CDR3 loop spans 15 amino acids. From germline, CDR1 is GTSNPN and CDR2 SVGIG (reference sequence). The CDR3 loop is CAWSTGGISYNEQFF. The CDR3 DNA sequence: TGTGCCTGGAGTACGGGGGGTATTAGCTACAATGAGCAGTTCTTC.

This rearrangement joins TRBV27 to TRBJ1-2; D gene unclear. The CDR3 is 12 amino acids. The V gene's germline CDR1 is MNHEY and CDR2 SMNVEV (reference sequence). V was pared by 10 bases and J by 0 bases, with 9 bases between. The CDR3 coding sequence is TGTGCCACGAGGAACACTAACTATGGCTACACCTTC. As protein: CATRNTNYGYTF.

The chain recombines TRBV28 with TRBJ1-1; the match to TRBD1 covers 7 bases. The CDR3 runs 17 residues. The J segment lost 2 bases and the V segment lost 2 bases, leaving 11 bases of the junction unmatched. Germline V gives CDR1 MDHEN, CDR2 SYDVKM. For the CDR3, the DNA is TGTGCCAGCAGTTTACCTCTCCGGGACAGTGCTAACACTGAAGCTTTCTTT. Residues: CASSLPLRDSANTEAFF. Filled out from reference TRBV28 and TRBJ1-1, the complete variable domain reads DVKVTQSSRYLVKRTGEKVFLECVQDMDHENMFWYRQDPGLGLRLIYFSYDVKMKEKGDIPEGYSVSREKKERFSLILESASTNQTSMYLCASSLPLRDSANTEAFFGQGTRLTVV.

The CDR3 region has the DNA TGTGCCAGCAGCTTGGGCTCGGGACAGGGACTAGGCGGCTACACCTTC. This gives the protein CASSLGSGQGLGGYTF. The V and J genes are TRBV7-9 and TRBJ1-2; 9 bases align to TRBD1. This CDR3 has 16 amino acids. Looked up from germline, CDR1 is SEHNR and CDR2 is FQNEAQ (reference sequence). Trimming removed 3 bases from V and 8 bases from J; junction bases left unmatched: 13.

This sequence joins TRBV25-1 and TRBJ1-1, with a tentative D call TRBD1 (5 bases). The CDR3 spans 14 residues. Between the trimmed V and J ends, which lost 3 bases and 1 base, there was a span of 9 bases. CDR1 MGHDK and CDR2 SYGVNS come from the germline V gene. The CDR3 bases are TGTGCCAGCAGTGATGGCGGGGGGAACACTGAAGCTTTCTTT. It yields the protein CASSDGGGNTEAFF. The full variable domain, in which reference TRBV25-1 and TRBJ1-1 provide the parts outside the CDR3, is EADIYQTPRYLVIGTGKKITLECSQTMGHDKMYWYQQDPGMELHLIHYSYGVNSTEKGDLSSESTVSRIRTEHFPLTLESARPSHTSQYLCASSDGGGNTEAFFGQGTRLTVV.

The gene calls are TRBV6-1 and TRBJ1-5, with 9 bases lining up with TRBD1. The CDR3 is 15 residues long. The germline V gene has CDR1 MNHNS and CDR2 SASEGT. Trimming at V came to 1 base and at J to 5 bases, leaving 3 bases not matched to a gene. The CDR3 is CASSEGTGVYQPQHF. The DNA for the CDR3 is TGTGCCAGCAGTGAAGGGACAGGGGTTTATCAGCCCCAGCATTTT.

This clone appeared once. The chain couples TRBV20-1 to TRBJ1-2; tentatively, D is TRBD1 (5 bases). Germline CDR1 and CDR2: DFQATT and SNEGSKA (reference sequence). The CDR3 consists of 11 residues. The V end lost 1 base, the J end lost 14 bases, and 14 bases lay between the germline ends. As DNA, the CDR3 is TGCAGTGCTAGAGGGGACGGGAGTCTAACCTTC. It translates to CSARGDGSLTF.

This clone has more than one count but fewer than ten. The CDR3 coding sequence is TGTGCCAGCAGCCCGCCGGCAGGGGAATCCTACACCTTC. It specifies CASSPPAGESYTF. This chain joins TRBV7-9 and TRBJ1-2; possibly TRBD1 for D (6 bases). The germline V and J ends were trimmed by 5 bases and 10 bases, with 17 bases remaining between them. The CDR3 length is 13 residues. Germline loops: CDR1 SEHNR, CDR2 FQNEAQ (reference sequence).

The CDR3: CASSPGQGTLYSNQPQHF. In nucleotides, the CDR3 is TGTGCCAGCAGCCCCGGACAGGGGACCTTATATAGCAATCAGCCCCAGCATTTT. This chain uses TRBV28 with TRBJ1-5; 9 bases fit TRBD1. The CDR3 totals 18 residues. The germline V gene encodes CDR1 MDHEN and CDR2 SYDVKM. V was clipped by 6 bases and J by 0 bases; unmatched bases: 12.

V and J are TRBV29-1 and TRBJ2-7; the match to TRBD1 covers 7 bases. The CDR3 runs 13 residues. The V segment lost 8 bases and the J segment 5 bases; nucleotides outside the gene matches: 12. The germline V gene encodes CDR1 SQVTM and CDR2 ANQGSEA. In DNA, the CDR3 is TGCAGCATCGAAGGACAGGCAGTCCACGAGCAGTACTTC. Protein: CSIEGQAVHEQYF.

The gene calls are TRBV5-1 and TRBJ1-5, with TRBD1 matching 9 bases. The CDR3 runs to 17 residues. V shed 0 bases, J shed 7 bases, and the junction held 11 bases outside the gene matches. The germline V gene encodes CDR1 SGHRS and CDR2 YFSETQ. The CDR3 coding sequence is TGCGCCAGCAGCTTGGCCCCGGACAGGGGAAAAGGACAGCCCCAGCATTTT. Its protein product is CASSLAPDRGKGQPQHF.

V and J are TRBV15 and TRBJ1-3, with 7 bases matching TRBD1. Germline CDR1 and CDR2: LNHNV and YYDKDF (reference sequence). There are 16 residues in the CDR3. The J segment lost 9 bases and the V segment lost 3 bases, leaving 14 bases of the junction unmatched. The CDR3 nucleotides read TGTGCCACCAGCAGCAGTGAGAGACAGGGTCAGGTCACCATATATTTT. Its translation is CATSSSERQGQVTIYF.